The 10 T cell receptor beta chains in this list originate from one sample, sequenced in a study of neoadjuvant anti-PD-1 for oral cavity cancer. Here immunoSEQ multiplex PCR was the method, and the copy in TCRdb shows in-frame clones only, minus some. The repertoire holds 15,000 to 20,000 clones, with 50% to 65% as singletons. Source: PBMCs, taken before nivolumab (anti-PD-1) treatment. Source of these receptors: a person aged 35 to 85 with oral cavity squamous cell carcinoma.

This clone was seen a single time. The chain has TRBV11-3 and TRBJ2-2; possibly TRBD2 for D (7 bases). V lost 3 bases, J lost 6 bases, and 17 bases lay in between. CDR1 is SGHNT and CDR2 is YENEEA in the germline V gene. This CDR3 comprises 16 residues. The CDR3 loop is CASSFAGAGVAGELFF. The CDR3 region has the DNA TGTGCCAGCAGCTTCGCGGGGGCCGGAGTCGCCGGGGAGCTGTTTTTT.

The genes are TRBV15 and TRBJ2-7, with D perhaps matching TRBD1 or TRBD2 (5 bases each). Germline CDR1 is LNHNV and CDR2 is YYDKDF (reference sequence). V gave up 1 base and J gave up 6 bases, with 10 bases separating them. This CDR3 is 13 amino acids long. CDR3 amino acids: CATSRAGTSEQYF. The CDR3 region has the DNA TGTGCCACCAGCAGAGCGGGGACGAGCGAGCAGTACTTC.

In this sample, this clone turned up a few times. This chain uses TRBV27 with TRBJ1-1, with D possibly matching TRBD1 (5 bases). V was cut by 7 bases and J by 1 base, with 16 bases left in between. This CDR3 contains 15 residues. Germline-derived CDR1 and CDR2 are MNHEY and SMNVEV (reference sequence). CDR3 coding DNA: TGTGCCAGCACCCTCACGACCGACAGGAACACTGAAGCTTTCTTT. It encodes CASTLTTDRNTEAFF.

The V and J genes are TRBV2 and TRBJ1-5, with D unresolved. The V end lost 8 bases, the J end lost 7 bases, and 18 bases lay between the germline ends. Germline V gene data show CDR1 as SNHLY and CDR2 as FYNNEI. CDR3 length: 14 residues. In nucleotides, the CDR3 is TGTGCCAGCGGTCAAGGACTTCCTGGGCAGCCCCAGCATTTT. Its translation: CASGQGLPGQPQHF. The whole variable domain, remainder taken from reference TRBV2 and TRBJ1-5, is EPEVTQTPSHQVTQMGQEVILRCVPISNHLYFYWYRQILGQKVEFLVSFYNNEISEKSEIFDDQFSVERPDGSNFTLKIRSTKLEDSAMYFCASGQGLPGQPQHFGDGTRLSIL.

This clone showed up just a few times. The genes are TRBV27 and TRBJ2-7; a possible D gene is TRBD1 (6 bases). Germline loops: CDR1 MNHEY, CDR2 SMNVEV (reference sequence). Trimming left V 3 bases short and J 7 bases short, with 13 bases between. The CDR3 loop spans 13 amino acids. CDR3 nucleotide sequence: TGTGCCAGCAGTTTGACAGGTTCAAGGGAGCAGTACTTC. Amino acid sequence: CASSLTGSREQYF.

In its sample, this clone was seen a few times. The V gene is TRBV27, the J gene TRBJ1-2; 8 nucleotides align to TRBD1. V trimming: 6 bases; J trimming: 3 bases; junction bases outside the gene matches: 3. CDR1 is MNHEY and CDR2 is SMNVEV in the germline V gene (reference sequence). The CDR3 extends over 13 amino acids. The CDR3 region has the DNA TGTGCCAGCAGCCCGGGACAGGACTATGGCTACACCTTC. This encodes CASSPGQDYGYTF.

The V and J genes are TRBV5-5 and TRBJ1-4, with TRBD1 matching 7 bases. Germline CDR1 reads SGHKS; CDR2 reads YYEKEE (reference sequence). The V and J ends lost 4 bases and 2 bases, in that order; junction bases with no gene match: 5. This CDR3 has 15 amino acids. CDR3 DNA: TGTGCCAGCAGCCTCGACAGGGCGACTAATGAAAAACTGTTTTTT. Protein sequence: CASSLDRATNEKLFF.

J is TRBJ2-7 and V is TRBV7-3, with TRBD2 matching 8 bases. This CDR3 has 13 residues. The V and J ends lost 5 bases and 6 bases, in that order; junction bases with no gene match: 6. CDR1 is SGHTA, CDR2 FQGTGA, per germline. For the CDR3, the DNA is TGTGCCAGCAGCCAGACTAGCGTCGGCGAGCAGTACTTC. It specifies CASSQTSVGEQYF.

This chain links TRBV19 with TRBJ2-7; D gene ambiguous. There are 12 residues in the CDR3. Trimming removed 2 bases from V and 4 bases from J, with 6 bases in between. Germline CDR1 and CDR2: LNHDA and SQIVND (reference sequence). The CDR3 reads CASSIKGYEQYF. CDR3 in DNA: TGTGCCAGTAGTATAAAAGGGTACGAGCAGTACTTC.

The chain has TRBV25-1 and TRBJ2-3; TRBD2 might be the D (6 bases). There are 14 residues in the CDR3. Germline CDR1 and CDR2: MGHDK and SYGVNS. The germline V and J ends were trimmed by 3 bases and 2 bases, with 9 bases remaining between them. CDR3 in DNA: TGTGCCAGCAGTGAGGGACTCTTCACAGATACGCAGTATTTT. Protein sequence: CASSEGLFTDTQYF.